The present TCR beta chain was sequenced within a study of T cell responses to AZD1222 COVID-19 vaccine. Generated by immunoSEQ multiplex PCR, the TCRdb table keeps only in-frame clones and is missing some. The sample contains approximately 80,000 clones, 80% of which appear only once. This CDR3 is built from 13 residues. Trimming left V 5 bases short and J 11 bases short, with 19 bases between. Germline V lookup: CDR1 SEHNR, CDR2 FQNEAQ (reference sequence). Whole-study findings and limits: Once two AZD1222 doses were given, Spike-specific TCR breadth and depth went up. Sampling captured repertoires only after the peak T cell response. In a largely white British group with more females than males, clonal diversity was possibly underestimated.

This clone was seen a handful of times. Its antigen is currently unknown. The TCR comes from an adult in good health. The chain uses TRBV7-9 and TRBJ2-7; D assignment may be TRBD1 or TRBD2 (5 bases each). The sample in question was peripheral blood, obtained on day 0 of AZD1222 vaccination. For the CDR3, the DNA is TGTGCCAGCAGCCGCGGACGGGGCCAGGAGAAGTACTTC. It is translated as CASSRGRGQEKYF.